These 17 T cell receptor beta chains were all obtained from the same sample, sequenced in a study of tumor-infiltrating lymphocytes in primary liver carcinoma. For each extraction, RNA and DNA were obtained together from 20-30 mg of unsorted bulk tissue. Total RNA (approximately 0.5 ug) served as template for TCR beta cDNA synthesis primed by a constant-region primer. Employing slightly modified ARM-PCR, three nested multiplex PCR rounds were run, and these gave rise to the TCR beta libraries. Running 10 cycles apiece, the first two PCR rounds relied on TRBV1-TRBV30 forward primers together with a C-beta reverse primer. TCRdb ran MiXCR on the multiplex PCR reads and lists one entry per CDR3 protein. The table has under 90,000 distinct CDR3 sequences, approximately 72% seen once. The sequencing input was liver tumor tissue from sampling region 1. Indicated subset: tumor region T1, superior pole. The receptor source for this set is a man aged 40-49 years with primary liver carcinoma and hepatitis B virus infection.

This clonotype has more than one count but fewer than ten. At one end the junction does not follow the germline gene, possibly because of a read error. The chain uses TRBV11-2 and TRBJ2-7; D is uncertain. Per germline, CDR1 SGHAT and CDR2 FQNNGV. The CDR3 extends over 15 amino acids. CDR3 sequence: CVSSLSVGISYEQYF. The CDR3 DNA is TGTGTTAGCAGCCTATCTGTGGGAATATCCTACGAACAGTACTTC.

In its sample, this clonotype ranks as medium-sized. The rearrangement joins TRBV6-6 to TRBJ1-4; 10 bases fit TRBD1. Germline CDR1 reads MNHNY; CDR2 reads SVGAGI (reference sequence). V lost 4 bases to trimming and J lost 0 bases; unmatched junction nucleotides: 5. The CDR3 consists of 17 residues. In DNA, the CDR3 is TGTGCCAGCAGTTTTGGGACAGGGGCGACAACTAATGAAAAACTGTTTTTT. This encodes CASSFGTGATTNEKLFF.

On this clonotype: This may arise from a read error, as a much more abundant clone is one base away. The chain employs TRBV6-2 or TRBV6-3 and TRBJ2-1; D might be TRBD1 (6 bases). Germline lookup yields CDR1 MNHEY and CDR2 SVGEGT. This CDR3 comprises 15 residues. CDR3 residues: CTSSPPLQGYNEQFF. The CDR3 region has the DNA TGTACCAGCAGTCCCCCCTTACAGGGCTACAATGAGCAGTTCTTC.

Points on this clonotype: One junction end does not reproduce the germline sequence, and a read error may be involved. V is TRBV4-2 and J is TRBJ2-3, with D possibly TRBD2 on 6 matching bases. The CDR3 covers 13 residues. Germline CDR1 is LGHNA and CDR2 is YNFKEQ. CDR3 in amino acids: CASSQGEAYTQYF. CDR3 DNA sequence: TGTGCCAGCAGCCAAGGGGAGGCATATACGCAATATTTT.

There are a few counts of this clonotype. This may arise from a read error, as a much more abundant clone is one base away. The chain employs TRBV6-5 and TRBJ1-1, with 7 nucleotides matching TRBD1. The CDR3 is 16 residues long. Looked up from germline, CDR1 is MNHEY and CDR2 is SVGAGI. V shed 2 bases, J shed 4 bases, and the junction held 10 bases outside the gene matches. The CDR3 loop is CASSYVTGSLSTEAFF. In nucleotides, the CDR3 is TGTGCCAGCAGTTACGTGACAGGGTCTTTGAGCACTGAAGCTTTCTTT.

This clonotype came up many times. V and J are TRBV7-8 and TRBJ1-4, with D possibly matching TRBD1 (5 bases). This CDR3 spans 15 amino acids. Per the germline V gene, CDR1 is SGHVS and CDR2 is FQNEAQ. The ends were cut back, 5 bases at V and 8 bases at J, with 18 bases in the middle. The CDR3 DNA reads as TGTGCCAGCAGCCCGCTGGAGGGGCGAGGCGAAAAACTGTTTTTT. Protein sequence: CASSPLEGRGEKLFF.

In its sample, this clonotype was seen many times. CDR3 sequence (DNA): TGTGCCAGCAGCTTAGCGGGAGGGCGAGGCAATGAGCAGTTCTTC. Its translation: CASSLAGGRGNEQFF. The chain links TRBV7-9 to TRBJ2-1; 7 bases are a match to TRBD2. The CDR3 spans 15 residues. Germline lookup yields CDR1 SEHNR and CDR2 FQNEAQ (reference sequence). Unmatched junction bases numbered 5, after V lost 0 bases and J lost 6 bases.

A remark on this clonotype: The missing conserved phenylalanine or tryptophan at the end of this CDR3 makes a read error likely. CDR3 sequence reads: CASSLGTSGSYEQYL. The CDR3, as DNA: TGTGCTAGCAGCCTCGGGACTAGCGGCTCCTACGAGCAGTACTTA. The chain employs TRBV7-8 and TRBJ2-7; 11 positions match TRBD2. Germline-derived CDR1 and CDR2 are SGHVS and FQNEAQ. This CDR3 contains 15 residues.

As regards this clonotype: Mismatch with germline at one junction end may stem from a read error. The chain has TRBV4-1 and TRBJ2-1; 10 positions agree with TRBD2. This CDR3 is 22 amino acids long. Germline assignment: CDR1 MGHRA and CDR2 YSYEKL. The CDR3 loop reads CSSSQPGGKKREGLSSYNEQFF. The CDR3 nucleotides are TGCTCCAGCAGCCAACCAGGGGGAAAAAAGCGGGAGGGCTTAAGTTCCTACAATGAGCAGTTCTTC.

This chain uses TRBV6-1 with TRBJ2-7; D might be TRBD1 (5 bases). CDR3 size: 18 residues. Germline CDR1 is MNHNS and CDR2 is SASEGT. V lost 4 bases to trimming and J lost 0 bases, with 22 bases between them. The CDR3 reads CASSATGGWCLTSYEQYF. The CDR3 bases are TGTGCCAGCAGTGCCACAGGCGGCTGGTGCCTGACCTCCTACGAGCAGTACTTC.

Points on this clonotype: One junction end does not reproduce the germline sequence, and a read error may be involved. V and J are TRBV12-3 or TRBV12-4 and TRBJ1-2, with D unclear. The CDR3 has 12 amino acids. CDR3: CACSSENYGYTF. The CDR3 DNA is TGTGCCTGCAGTTCGGAGAACTATGGCTACACTTTC.

The gene calls are TRBV11-2 and TRBJ2-3, with TRBD2 identical over 8 bases. V was clipped by 8 bases and J by 3 bases; unmatched bases: 13. CDR1 and CDR2 (germline): SGHAT, FQNNGV. The CDR3 totals 16 residues. This chain's CDR3 is CASGLERLAWTDTQYF. CDR3 bases: TGTGCCAGCGGCCTAGAGAGACTAGCGTGGACAGATACGCAGTATTTT.

This clonotype was seen ten or more times. J is TRBJ2-1 and V is TRBV24-1, with 7 bases aligning to TRBD2. V lost 4 bases to trimming and J lost 2 bases; unmatched junction nucleotides: 7. The CDR3 runs to 16 residues. CDR1 KGHDR and CDR2 SFDVKD come from the germline V gene. CDR3 DNA: TGTGCCACCAGTGACCGGGGAGCGGGGACCTACAATGAGCAGTTCTTC. Amino acids: CATSDRGAGTYNEQFF.

This rearrangement joins TRBV7-2 to TRBJ2-7; TRBD2 aligns across 10 bases. Germline V gene lookup returns CDR1 SGHTA and CDR2 FQGNSA. This CDR3 has 16 amino acids. Germline trimming cut 5 bases from V and 2 bases from J; bases unmatched to any gene: 9. Here the CDR3 DNA reads TGTGCCAGCAGCCCCCGTACTAGCGGGACCGCCTACGAGCAGTACTTC. Protein: CASSPRTSGTAYEQYF. Complete variable domain (other parts from reference TRBV7-2 and TRBJ2-7): GAGVSQSPSNKVTEKGKDVELRCDPISGHTALYWYRQSLGQGLEFLIYFQGNSAPDKSGLPSDRFSAERTGGSVSTLTIQRTQQEDSAVYLCASSPRTSGTAYEQYFGPGTRLTVT.

A note on this clonotype: A much larger clone lies one base from this, so it may be a read error. The rearrangement joins TRBV5-1 to TRBJ2-7; no definite D call. This CDR3 is built from 13 residues. In germline, CDR1 is SGHRS, CDR2 YFSETQ. The V end lost 3 bases, the J end lost 7 bases, and 14 bases lay between the germline ends. CDR3 DNA sequence: TGCGCCAGCAGCTCCAATCGCACTGGAGAGCAGTACTTC. This gives the protein CASSSNRTGEQYF.

As to this clonotype: A much larger clone differs by one base, so this may be a read error. The chain recombines TRBV7-9 with TRBJ2-7; D not resolved. This CDR3 is built from 13 residues. The germline V gene has CDR1 SEHNR and CDR2 FQNEAQ (reference sequence). CDR3 in DNA: TGTGCCGGCAGTTTATCTACGGGCTACGAGCAGTACTTC. Its protein is CAGSLSTGYEQYF.

The rearrangement links TRBV4-1 to TRBJ2-7; 11 bases map to TRBD1. CDR1 and CDR2 from the germline V gene are MGHRA and YSYEKL. With V trimmed by 0 bases and J by 10 bases, 23 bases remained unmatched. The length of the CDR3 is 20 residues. CDR3 coding DNA: TGCGCCAGCAGCCAAGATCGTACCATCGGGGGACAGGGGGTTATCTACGGACAGTACTTC. Translation: CASSQDRTIGGQGVIYGQYF.